These 23 T cell receptor beta chains share one sample of origin, sequenced in a study of Ad26.COV2.S vaccination and SARS-CoV-2 variants. TCRdb keeps only in-frame clones here, not all; method: immunoSEQ multiplex PCR. The data show 350,000 to 500,000 clones, 75% to 90% seen once. Treatment indicated: 19 received Ad26.COV2.S at low or high dose, single or two shots; five or six received placebo; per-sample allocation not given. Day 63 after the first vaccine or placebo injection was the time point for sampling. The sequencing used peripheral blood, collected in a trial of Ad26.COV2.S vaccine versus placebo. Receptors were obtained from a person aged 18-65 years who received the Ad26.COV2.S COVID-19 vaccine or a placebo.

The chain has TRBV3-1 (or the pseudogene TRBV3-2) and TRBJ2-1, with TRBD1 as a possible D gene (5 bases). V lost 4 bases, J lost 1 base, and 11 bases lay in between. The CDR3 has 15 amino acids. Germline V lookup: CDR1 LGHDT, CDR2 YNNKEL (reference sequence). CDR3 residues: CASSRTRRSYNEQFF. The CDR3 DNA reads TGTGCCAGCAGCCGGACACGACGGTCCTACAATGAGCAGTTCTTC.

The chain is built from TRBV5-4 and TRBJ2-3, with D perhaps being TRBD1 or TRBD2 (5 bases each). The CDR3 is 13 amino acids. Germline CDR1 is SGHNT and CDR2 is YYREEE (reference sequence). V lost 4 bases, J lost 7 bases, and 13 bases lay in between. CDR3 nucleotide sequence: TGTGCCAGCAGCCCCGGGGCCAAGTATACGCAGTATTTT. It specifies CASSPGAKYTQYF.

This sequence joins TRBV4-2 and TRBJ2-1, with D perhaps TRBD1 or TRBD2 (6 bases each). The CDR3 extends over 17 amino acids. Germline lookup yields CDR1 LGHNA and CDR2 YNFKEQ. With 0 bases removed from V and 2 bases from J, the gap between germline ends came to 14 bases. In DNA, the CDR3 is TGTGCCAGCAGCCAAGATCGGGGGCGGGAAACCTACAATGAGCAGTTCTTC. Translation: CASSQDRGRETYNEQFF.

The rearrangement uses TRBV9 and TRBJ2-1; D is possibly TRBD2 (6 bases). This CDR3 region has 14 residues. V gave up 0 bases and J gave up 7 bases, with 11 bases separating them. Germline V gene data show CDR1 as SGDLS and CDR2 as YYNGEE. This CDR3 is CASSVVPGRNEQFF. The CDR3 nucleotides read TGTGCCAGCAGCGTAGTCCCAGGGAGGAATGAGCAGTTCTTC.

The chain recombines TRBV5-6 with TRBJ1-2; a possible D gene is TRBD1 (5 bases). Germline CDR1 SGHDT, CDR2 YYEEEE. Between the trimmed V and J ends, which lost 4 bases and 5 bases, there was a span of 9 bases. This CDR3 comprises 12 residues. The CDR3 DNA reads as TGTGCCAGCAGCCGCAGGGATTATGGCTACACCTTC. Protein sequence: CASSRRDYGYTF.

The V and J genes are TRBV28 and TRBJ2-3, with 7 bases aligning to TRBD1. CDR1 is MDHEN, CDR2 SYDVKM, per germline. J gave up 6 bases and V 6 bases, and 3 bases lay outside the gene matches. The CDR3 extends over 12 amino acids. CDR3 DNA: TGTGCCAGCAGCCCCAGGGGGGATACGCAGTATTTT. It specifies CASSPRGDTQYF.

The chain carries TRBV6-5 and TRBJ2-3; D is perhaps TRBD1 (5 bases). The CDR3 is 15 residues long. V lost 2 bases and J lost 3, with 12 bases in between. CDR1 and CDR2 from the germline V gene are MNHEY and SVGAGI. CDR3 sequence: CASSYRQGGTDTQYF. As DNA, the CDR3 is TGTGCCAGCAGTTACAGGCAGGGTGGTACAGATACGCAGTATTTT.

V usage is TRBV7-9 and J usage is TRBJ1-4, with unresolved D. Between the trimmed V and J ends, which lost 6 bases and 7 bases, there was a span of 15 bases. This CDR3 comprises 14 residues. Germline V gives CDR1 SEHNR, CDR2 FQNEAQ (reference sequence). The CDR3 sequence: CASRATRQSEKLFF. DNA of the CDR3: TGTGCCAGCAGGGCCACCCGGCAGTCTGAAAAACTGTTTTTT.

The chain has TRBV7-8 and TRBJ1-4; D is unresolved. CDR1 is SGHVS, CDR2 FQNEAQ, per germline. This CDR3 region has 15 residues. Trimming removed 5 bases from V and 8 bases from J, with 18 bases in between. In DNA form, the CDR3 reads TGTGCCAGCAGCCATCTCGACCCAATAGGGGAAAAACTGTTTTTT. It encodes CASSHLDPIGEKLFF.

This clone came up once. The rearrangement uses TRBV19 and TRBJ2-5; D is unresolved. Trimming left V 5 bases short and J 1 base short, with 23 bases between. The length of the CDR3 is 18 residues. Germline CDR1 reads LNHDA; CDR2 reads SQIVND (reference sequence). The CDR3 region is CASSSIRLGTGFQETQYF. The CDR3 region has the DNA TGTGCCAGTAGTTCCATCCGACTTGGAACGGGCTTCCAAGAGACCCAGTACTTC.

This clone has a single count. V and J are TRBV10-3 and TRBJ2-7, with TRBD2 as a possible D gene (6 bases). CDR1 and CDR2 (germline): ENHRY, SYGVKD. The CDR3 length is 16 residues. V gave up 4 bases and J gave up 2 bases, with 18 bases separating them. DNA for the CDR3: TGTGCCATCAGTGGGAACGGGACGGAGGGGCCCTACGAGCAGTACTTC. This codes for CAISGNGTEGPYEQYF.

About this clone itself: This sample also contains other DNA sequences that code for the same CDR3. CDR3 in DNA: TGCGCCAGCAGCTTGGGCGTATATAGCAATCAGCCCCAGCATTTT. Protein: CASSLGVYSNQPQHF. The chain links TRBV5-1 to TRBJ1-5; D remains unclear. The CDR3 consists of 15 residues. Trimming shortened V by 0 bases and J by 0 bases, and 7 bases separated the two germline ends. Germline CDR1 reads SGHRS; CDR2 reads YFSETQ.

V usage is TRBV7-8 and J usage is TRBJ2-3; 11 nucleotides line up with TRBD2. Germline assignment: CDR1 SGHVS and CDR2 FQNEAQ. The CDR3 is 15 residues long. V lost 2 bases and J lost 4; bases outside the gene matches: 2. CDR3 DNA sequence: TGTGCCAGCAGCTTACGGGGACTAGCGGCAGATACGCAGTATTTT. It specifies CASSLRGLAADTQYF.

The chain joins TRBV28 to TRBJ2-1; D is undetermined. Germline V gives CDR1 MDHEN, CDR2 SYDVKM. The CDR3 covers 13 residues. The V and J ends lost 5 bases and 12 bases respectively, with 17 bases between them. The chain's CDR3 is CASSPGAGPAQFF. In DNA form, the CDR3 reads TGTGCCAGCAGTCCCGGAGCCGGACCGGCGCAGTTCTTC.

The chain links TRBV24-1 to TRBJ2-2; D remains ambiguous. Trimming stripped 12 bases from V and 2 bases from J, with 9 bases between. The CDR3 consists of 12 residues. Germline CDR1 is KGHDR and CDR2 is SFDVKD. CDR3 region: CASQPNTGELFF. The CDR3 coding sequence is TGTGCCTCGCAGCCAAACACCGGGGAGCTGTTTTTT.

This clone was found a few times. This sequence joins TRBV6-4 and TRBJ2-2; D is unresolved. V dropped 3 bases and J dropped 1 base, with 3 bases sitting between them. CDR1 and CDR2 (germline): MRHNA, SNTAGT. The CDR3 extends over 13 amino acids. In DNA form, the CDR3 reads TGTGCCAGCAGTGATGGGAACACCGGGGAGCTGTTTTTT. This codes for CASSDGNTGELFF.

The chain links TRBV6-1 to TRBJ1-6; D ambiguous. V lost 3 bases and J lost 10, with 13 bases in between. Germline CDR1 reads MNHNS; CDR2 reads SASEGT. This CDR3 is built from 14 residues. CDR3 DNA: TGTGCCAGCAGTGATTCTTCGGTTGGGTCACCCCTCCACTTT. This encodes CASSDSSVGSPLHF.

The rearrangement links TRBV27 to TRBJ2-2; D uncertain. Deletions cut 5 bases from V and 0 bases from J, with 10 bases between. The CDR3 consists of 15 residues. Germline CDR1 and CDR2: MNHEY and SMNVEV (reference sequence). This CDR3 reads CASSRVGPNTGELFF. DNA for the CDR3: TGTGCCAGCAGTAGGGTTGGCCCGAACACCGGGGAGCTGTTTTTT.

Note on this clone: Other DNA sequences in the same sample also yield this CDR3. The J gene is TRBJ2-5, the V gene TRBV5-1, with unresolved D. Germline V gene sequence: CDR1 SGHRS, CDR2 YFSETQ. There are 13 residues in the CDR3. The V end was cut by 1 base, the J end by 0 bases, with 4 bases between. The CDR3 region is CASSLLYQETQYF. In nucleotides, the CDR3 is TGCGCCAGCAGCTTGTTGTACCAAGAGACCCAGTACTTC.

The gene calls are TRBV6-2 or TRBV6-3 and TRBJ2-1, with 9 bases aligning to TRBD2. This CDR3 region has 17 residues. J gave up 8 bases and V 2 bases, and 13 bases lay outside the gene matches. Germline V gives CDR1 MNHEY, CDR2 SVGEGT. The CDR3 DNA is TGTGCCAGCAGTTACCAGTTGGGCGGGAGGGCCAAAGATGAGCAGTTCTTC. Protein sequence: CASSYQLGGRAKDEQFF.

In DNA form, the CDR3 reads TGTGCCACCAGTGATGCCCGTGACTATGGCTACACCTTC. Amino acid sequence: CATSDARDYGYTF. The chain links TRBV24-1 to TRBJ1-2; D unresolved. Per germline, CDR1 KGHDR and CDR2 SFDVKD. This CDR3 region has 13 residues. V lost 3 bases to trimming and J lost 3 bases, with 7 bases between them.

The chain recombines TRBV3-1 (or the pseudogene TRBV3-2) with TRBJ1-4; possible D gene TRBD1, 6 bases. V was clipped by 2 bases and J by 6 bases, with 13 bases between them. CDR1 and CDR2 (germline): LGHDT, YNNKEL (reference sequence). The CDR3 runs 15 residues. This CDR3 reads CASSQMGPGDEKLFF. The CDR3 region has the DNA TGTGCCAGCAGCCAAATGGGTCCAGGGGATGAAAAACTGTTTTTT.

The chain recombines TRBV30 with TRBJ1-6; D is unclear. The CDR3 length is 13 residues. The germline CDR1 and CDR2 sequences are GTSNPN and SVGIG (reference sequence). CDR3: CASQIRSGSPLHF. CDR3 nucleotides: TGTGCGTCCCAAATACGGAGCGGATCACCCCTCCACTTT.